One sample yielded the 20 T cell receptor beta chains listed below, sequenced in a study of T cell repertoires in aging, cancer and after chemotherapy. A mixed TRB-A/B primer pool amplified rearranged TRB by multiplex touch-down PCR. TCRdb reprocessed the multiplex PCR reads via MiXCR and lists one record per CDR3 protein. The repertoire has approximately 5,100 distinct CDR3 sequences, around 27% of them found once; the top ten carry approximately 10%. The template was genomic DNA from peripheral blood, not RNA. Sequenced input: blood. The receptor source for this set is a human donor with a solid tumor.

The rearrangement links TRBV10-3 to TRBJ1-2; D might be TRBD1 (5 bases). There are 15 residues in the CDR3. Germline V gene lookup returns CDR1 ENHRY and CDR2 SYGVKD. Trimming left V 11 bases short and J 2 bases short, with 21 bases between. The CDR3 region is CAPSGPGHTNYGYTF. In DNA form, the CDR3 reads TGTGCCCCGAGCGGCCCGGGGCACACCAACTATGGCTACACCTTC.

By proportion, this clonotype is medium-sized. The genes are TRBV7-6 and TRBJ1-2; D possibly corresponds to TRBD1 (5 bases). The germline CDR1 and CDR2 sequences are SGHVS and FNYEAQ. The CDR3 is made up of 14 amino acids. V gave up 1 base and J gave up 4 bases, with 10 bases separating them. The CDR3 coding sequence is TGTGCCAGCAGCTTAGGGGGGGGTGTCTATGGCTACACCTTC. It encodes CASSLGGGVYGYTF.

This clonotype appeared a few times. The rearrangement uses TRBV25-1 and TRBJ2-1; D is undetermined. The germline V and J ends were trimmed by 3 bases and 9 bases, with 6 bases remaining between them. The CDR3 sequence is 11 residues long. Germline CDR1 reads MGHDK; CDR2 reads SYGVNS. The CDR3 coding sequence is TGTGCCAGCAGTGATAAGAGTGAGCAGTTCTTC. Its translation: CASSDKSEQFF.

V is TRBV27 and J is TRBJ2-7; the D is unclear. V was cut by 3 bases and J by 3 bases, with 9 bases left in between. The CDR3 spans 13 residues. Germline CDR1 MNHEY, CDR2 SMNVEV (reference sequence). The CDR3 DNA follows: TGTGCCAGCAGTTTTCATCCGGGCTACGAGCAGTACTTC. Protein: CASSFHPGYEQYF.

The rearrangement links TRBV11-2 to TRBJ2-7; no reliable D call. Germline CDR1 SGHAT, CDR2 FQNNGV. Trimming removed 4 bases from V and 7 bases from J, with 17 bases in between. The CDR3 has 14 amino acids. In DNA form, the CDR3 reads TGTGCCAGCAGCTCACCTACCATCTTCTGGGAGCAGTACTTC. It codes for CASSSPTIFWEQYF.

CDR3 bases: TGTGCCAGCAGTCCCCTCGGGGCAGGGTTCATGAACACCGGGGAGCTGTTTTTT. It translates to CASSPLGAGFMNTGELFF. The chain carries TRBV27 and TRBJ2-2; either TRBD1 or TRBD2 may fit D (5 bases each). V lost 5 bases and J 1 base, leaving 20 bases between the germline ends. The germline V gene encodes CDR1 MNHEY and CDR2 SMNVEV (reference sequence). The CDR3 consists of 18 residues.

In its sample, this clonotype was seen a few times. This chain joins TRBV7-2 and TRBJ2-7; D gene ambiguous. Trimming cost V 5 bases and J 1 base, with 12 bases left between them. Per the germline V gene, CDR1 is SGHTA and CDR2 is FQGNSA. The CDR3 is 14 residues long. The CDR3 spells CASSPGVGSYEQYF. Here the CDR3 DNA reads TGTGCCAGCAGCCCGGGCGTAGGGTCCTACGAGCAGTACTTC.

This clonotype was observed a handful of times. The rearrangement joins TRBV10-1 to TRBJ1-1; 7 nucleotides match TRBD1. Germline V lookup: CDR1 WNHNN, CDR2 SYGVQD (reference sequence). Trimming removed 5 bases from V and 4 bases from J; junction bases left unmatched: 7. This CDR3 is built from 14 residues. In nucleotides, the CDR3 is TGCGCCAGCAGTCGGCAGGGGGTAATCACTGAAGCTTTCTTT. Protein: CASSRQGVITEAFF.

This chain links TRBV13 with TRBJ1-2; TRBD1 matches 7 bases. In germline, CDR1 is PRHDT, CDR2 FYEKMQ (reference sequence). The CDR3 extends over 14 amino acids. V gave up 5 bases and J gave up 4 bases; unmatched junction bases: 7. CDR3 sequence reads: CASSHRGASYGYTF. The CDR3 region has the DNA TGTGCCAGCAGCCACAGGGGAGCTAGCTATGGCTACACCTTC. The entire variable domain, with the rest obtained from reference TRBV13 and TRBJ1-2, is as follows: AAGVIQSPRHLIKEKRETATLKCYPIPRHDTVYWYQQGPGQDPQFLISFYEKMQSDKGSIPDRFSAQQFSDYHSELNMSSLELGDSALYFCASSHRGASYGYTFGSGTRLTVV.

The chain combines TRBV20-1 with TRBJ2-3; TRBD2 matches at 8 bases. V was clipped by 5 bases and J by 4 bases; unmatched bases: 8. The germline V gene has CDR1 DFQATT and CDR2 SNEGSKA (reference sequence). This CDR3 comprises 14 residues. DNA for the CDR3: TGCAGTGCTTCCTGGCGGGGGGCGGCAGATACGCAGTATTTT. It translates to CSASWRGAADTQYF.

The CDR3 loop reads CASRSAPGADDTQYF. For the CDR3, the DNA is TGTGCCAGCAGAAGTGCGCCAGGGGCGGACGATACGCAGTATTTT. The gene calls are TRBV5-4 and TRBJ2-3, with D possibly matching TRBD1 (6 bases). This CDR3 comprises 15 residues. Germline values: CDR1 SGHNT, CDR2 YYREEE (reference sequence). The V and J ends lost 5 bases and 6 bases respectively, with 19 bases between them.

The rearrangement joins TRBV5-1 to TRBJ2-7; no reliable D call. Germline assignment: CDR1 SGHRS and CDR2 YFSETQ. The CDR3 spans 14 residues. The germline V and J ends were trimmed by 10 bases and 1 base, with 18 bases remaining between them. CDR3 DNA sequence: TGCGCCTCGAAAGTATGGCAGAATTCCTACGAGCAGTACTTC. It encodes CASKVWQNSYEQYF.

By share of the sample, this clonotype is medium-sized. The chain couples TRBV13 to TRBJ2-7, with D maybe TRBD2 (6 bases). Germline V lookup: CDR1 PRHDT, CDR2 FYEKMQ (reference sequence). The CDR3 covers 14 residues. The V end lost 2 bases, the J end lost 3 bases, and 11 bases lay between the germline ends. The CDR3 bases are TGTGCCAGCAGCTTAAGCGGGTCCAACTACGAGCAGTACTTC. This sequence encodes CASSLSGSNYEQYF.

Here the CDR3 reads CASSQSGTQRNSPLHF. CDR3 in DNA: TGCGCCAGCAGCCAATCCGGGACACAGCGTAATTCACCCCTCCACTTT. The gene calls are TRBV4-1 and TRBJ1-6; TRBD1 might be the D (6 bases). Germline lookup yields CDR1 MGHRA and CDR2 YSYEKL. Trimming took 2 bases from V and 6 from J, leaving 14 bases between them. CDR3 length: 16 residues.

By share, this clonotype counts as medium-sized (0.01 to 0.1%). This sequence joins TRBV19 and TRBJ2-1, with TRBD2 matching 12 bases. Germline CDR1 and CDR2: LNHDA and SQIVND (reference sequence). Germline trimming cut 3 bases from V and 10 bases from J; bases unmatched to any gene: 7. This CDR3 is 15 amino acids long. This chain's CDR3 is CASSIRTSGNVEQFF. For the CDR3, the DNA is TGTGCCAGTAGTATCCGGACTAGCGGGAACGTGGAGCAGTTCTTC.

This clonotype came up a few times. The CDR3 loop is CASSRDRGEQFF. In DNA form, the CDR3 reads TGTGCCAGCAGCCGAGACAGAGGCGAGCAGTTCTTC. V gene TRBV12-3 or TRBV12-4 combines with J gene TRBJ2-1; tentative D call: TRBD1 (5 bases). Trimming stripped 6 bases from V and 10 bases from J, with 13 bases between. This CDR3 has 12 residues.

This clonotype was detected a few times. CDR3 nucleotides: TGTGCCACCAGCAGGACCCTCGGTCTTCGGGAAAAACTGTTTTTT. Translated: CATSRTLGLREKLFF. The chain has TRBV15 and TRBJ1-4; D gene uncertain. The CDR3 extends over 15 amino acids. The V end was cut by 3 bases, the J end by 8 bases, with 16 bases between. The germline V gene has CDR1 LNHNV and CDR2 YYDKDF (reference sequence). The full variable domain, in which reference TRBV15 and TRBJ1-4 provide the parts outside the CDR3, is DAMVIQNPRYQVTQFGKPVTLSCSQTLNHNVMYWYQQKSSQAPKLLFHYYDKDFNNEADTPDNFQSRRPNTSFCFLDIRSPGLGDTAMYLCATSRTLGLREKLFFGSGTQLSVL.

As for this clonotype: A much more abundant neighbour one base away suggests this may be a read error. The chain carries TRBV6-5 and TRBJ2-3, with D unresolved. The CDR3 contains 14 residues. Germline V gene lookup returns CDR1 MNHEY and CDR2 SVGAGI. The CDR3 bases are TGTGCCAGCAGCCTGGGGATTCCCACAGATACGCTGTATTTT. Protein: CASSLGIPTDTLYF.

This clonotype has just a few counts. The CDR3 sequence: CASTPTVPGGGYTF. The CDR3 region has the DNA TGTGCCAGCACCCCTACAGTGCCCGGCGGCGGCTACACCTTC. This rearrangement joins TRBV12-3 or TRBV12-4 to TRBJ1-2; D is unresolved. The V and J ends lost 7 bases and 8 bases respectively, with 20 bases between them. This CDR3 is 14 amino acids long.

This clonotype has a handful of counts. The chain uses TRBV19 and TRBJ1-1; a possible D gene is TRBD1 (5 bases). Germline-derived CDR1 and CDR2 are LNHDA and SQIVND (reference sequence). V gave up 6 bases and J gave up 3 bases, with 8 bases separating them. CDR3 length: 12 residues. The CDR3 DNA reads TGTGCCAGTAGGTCAGGGCACACTGAAGCTTTCTTT. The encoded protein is CASRSGHTEAFF.